These 27 T cell receptor beta chains share one sample of origin, sequenced in a study of T cells in Graves' hyperthyroidism and ophthalmopathy. Amplified regions were TCR beta CDR3 sequences from RNA transcripts. HTBI primers were employed in a first-round RT-PCR of the TCR CDR3. TCRdb redid the calling of the multiplex PCR reads with MiXCR, one entry per CDR3 protein. This sample carries 500,000 to 650,000 distinct CDR3 sequences, around 15% of them seen once, and the ten largest clones take about 15%. Sequences were obtained from blood. Receptor source: a woman in her forties with Graves' hyperthyroidism.

The rearrangement uses TRBV9 and TRBJ1-2; TRBD1 agrees at 9 bases. This CDR3 contains 17 residues. Germline values: CDR1 SGDLS, CDR2 YYNGEE. Trimming removed 3 bases from V and 4 bases from J; junction bases left unmatched: 13. Written as DNA, the CDR3 is TGTGCCAGCAGCGATACTACCGACTGGGACAGGGTCTATGGCTACACCTTC. Translating it yields CASSDTTDWDRVYGYTF.

This clonotype has ten or more counts. The V call is TRBV12-3 or TRBV12-4, the J call TRBJ2-7; TRBD1 is a possible D gene (6 bases). V shed 4 bases and J shed 3 bases, with 22 bases lying between them. This CDR3 is built from 17 residues. CDR3 protein: CASSSLIDRDTYYEQYF. The CDR3 DNA is TGTGCCAGCAGTTCCCTCATTGACCGGGACACGTACTACGAGCAGTACTTC.

This clonotype was observed a few times. The chain couples TRBV28 to TRBJ2-3, with D perhaps matching TRBD1 (5 bases). This CDR3 has 13 amino acids. Germline V CDR1 and CDR2: MDHEN, SYDVKM. V lost 4 bases and J lost 8, with 13 bases in between. The CDR3 sequence is CASSSGWTGTQYF. The DNA of the CDR3 is TGTGCCAGCAGTTCAGGGTGGACGGGTACGCAGTATTTT.

The rearrangement links TRBV12-3 or TRBV12-4 to TRBJ2-1; D gene unclear. V was trimmed by 5 bases and J by 10 bases, leaving 15 bases between them. This CDR3 comprises 13 residues. CDR3 in amino acids: CASSPANTGEQFF. CDR3 DNA sequence: TGTGCCAGCAGTCCCGCCAACACCGGGGAGCAGTTCTTC.

This clonotype was picked up a small number of times. V gene TRBV3-1 combines with J gene TRBJ2-5, with D hard to call. Germline lookup yields CDR1 LGHDT and CDR2 YNNKEL (reference sequence). The V and J ends lost 0 bases and 6 bases respectively, with 2 bases between them. CDR3 length: 11 residues. CDR3: CASSQDQTQYF. The CDR3 region has the DNA TGTGCCAGCAGCCAAGATCAGACCCAGTACTTC.

This clonotype was detected many times. The genes are TRBV28 and TRBJ2-1; no reliable D call. Per germline, CDR1 MDHEN and CDR2 SYDVKM. The CDR3 length is 15 residues. V lost 7 bases and J 8 bases, leaving 21 bases between the germline ends. The chain's CDR3 is CASNPGKLVADEQFF. The DNA for the CDR3 is TGTGCCAGCAATCCCGGCAAACTTGTAGCCGATGAGCAGTTCTTC.

This clonotype has a count of ten or more. The CDR3 sequence: CASSLAASYNEQFF. The CDR3 DNA follows: TGCGCCAGCAGCTTGGCCGCGAGTTACAATGAGCAGTTCTTC. The chain links TRBV5-1 to TRBJ2-1, with D unresolved. Germline lookup yields CDR1 SGHRS and CDR2 YFSETQ. This CDR3 contains 14 residues. V was trimmed by 0 bases and J by 4 bases, leaving 8 bases between them. The full variable domain, its missing parts supplied by reference TRBV5-1 and TRBJ2-1, is KAGVTQTPRYLIKTRGQQVTLSCSPISGHRSVSWYQQTPGQGLQFLFEYFSETQRNKGNFPGRFSGRQFSNSRSEMNVSTLELGDSALYLCASSLAASYNEQFFGPGTRLTVL.

Concerning this clonotype itself: Possible read error: a much larger clone is one base away. The V gene is TRBV2, the J gene TRBJ1-5; D is perhaps TRBD1 (5 bases). Germline CDR1 and CDR2: SNHLY and FYNNEI. This CDR3 is built from 15 residues. This chain's CDR3 is CASTGGRVRDQSQHF. The CDR3 region has the DNA TGTGCCAGCACCGGCGGCCGGGTCAGGGATCAGTCCCAGCATTTT.

At least ten counts were recorded for this clonotype. The chain couples TRBV27 to TRBJ2-3; D is uncertain. Deletions cut 0 bases from V and 2 bases from J, with 9 bases between. The CDR3 length is 15 residues. The germline CDR1 and CDR2 sequences are MNHEY and SMNVEV (reference sequence). The CDR3 sequence is CASSLSTPITDTQYF. CDR3 DNA: TGTGCCAGCAGTTTATCGACTCCCATCACAGATACGCAGTATTTT.

The chain couples TRBV18 to TRBJ2-1, with 11 bases that match TRBD2. CDR3 size: 15 residues. V shed 1 base and J 5 bases; nucleotides not matched to a gene: 1. Per germline, CDR1 KGHSH and CDR2 LQKENI. This CDR3 reads CASSPLGLADNEQFF. DNA of the CDR3: TGTGCCAGCTCACCACTGGGACTAGCGGACAATGAGCAGTTCTTC.

Many counts were recorded for this clonotype. V usage is TRBV14 and J usage is TRBJ1-1; 9 nucleotides agree with TRBD1. The CDR3 runs to 13 residues. The germline CDR1 and CDR2 sequences are SGHDN and FVKESK. V shed 5 bases, J shed 7 bases, and the junction held 5 bases outside the gene matches. The DNA for the CDR3 is TGTGCCAGCAGCGAGACAGGGGGTATTGAAGCTTTCTTT. Translation: CASSETGGIEAFF.

This clonotype was counted a few times. This chain connects TRBV12-3 or TRBV12-4 to TRBJ1-3; perhaps TRBD1 as D (6 bases). Trimming left V 4 bases short and J 0 bases short, with 16 bases between. The CDR3 is 17 amino acids. The CDR3 DNA is TGTGCCAGCAGTTATTTTGTCAGGGGAATCTCTGGAAACACCATATATTTT. This gives the protein CASSYFVRGISGNTIYF.

This clonotype has only a few counts. CDR3 bases: TGCAGCGTTGGAGGTGGACTAGCGGTGAACACCGGGGAGCTGTTTTTT. It codes for CSVGGGLAVNTGELFF. The gene calls are TRBV29-1 and TRBJ2-2; 10 bases align to TRBD2. V was clipped by 4 bases and J by 1 base; unmatched bases: 6. This CDR3 has 16 amino acids. Germline V gives CDR1 SQVTM, CDR2 ANQGSEA.

The J gene is TRBJ2-2, the V gene TRBV19, with 8 bases fitting TRBD2. CDR3 length: 17 amino acids. From germline, CDR1 is LNHDA and CDR2 SQIVND (reference sequence). With V trimmed by 7 bases and J by 3 bases, 13 bases remained unmatched. In DNA form, the CDR3 reads TGTGCCAGTAACTCCGGGGGGGCCCTGAGGGACACCGGGGAGCTGTTTTTT. As protein: CASNSGGALRDTGELFF.

This clonotype was picked up a small number of times. The rearrangement joins TRBV7-3 to TRBJ2-1; 8 nucleotides match TRBD2. The CDR3 consists of 14 residues. Germline V gives CDR1 SGHTA, CDR2 FQGTGA. J gave up 7 bases and V 4 bases, and 6 bases lay outside the gene matches. The DNA of the CDR3 is TGTGCCAGCAGCTACACCGGGGGGGGGAATGAGCAGTTCTTC. It specifies CASSYTGGGNEQFF.

In its sample, this clonotype was seen a few times. This chain links TRBV7-9 with TRBJ2-1; 9 bases line up with TRBD2. The J segment lost 1 base and the V segment lost 5 bases, leaving 12 bases of the junction unmatched. The CDR3 covers 18 residues. Germline V gives CDR1 SEHNR, CDR2 FQNEAQ (reference sequence). For the CDR3, the DNA is TGTGCCAGCAGCCAGACTAGCGGAGGGGGGTTTTCCTACAATGAGCAGTTCTTC. Its protein is CASSQTSGGGFSYNEQFF. Based on the CDR3 plus reference TRBV7-9 and TRBJ2-1, the full variable domain is DTGVSQNPRHKITKRGQNVTFRCDPISEHNRLYWYRQTLGQGPEFLTYFQNEAQLEKSRLLSDRFSAERPKGSFSTLEIQRTEQGDSAMYLCASSQTSGGGFSYNEQFFGPGTRLTVL.

This clonotype was recorded at least ten times. CDR3 protein: CSVVPLEDTQYF. The CDR3 DNA sequence: TGCAGCGTTGTTCCTCTAGAGGATACGCAGTATTTT. V gene TRBV29-1 combines with J gene TRBJ2-3; D is ambiguous. The CDR3 is 12 residues long. V dropped 4 bases and J dropped 6 bases, with 11 bases sitting between them. CDR1 and CDR2 (germline): SQVTM, ANQGSEA.

This clonotype was detected ten times or more. The rearrangement links TRBV28 to TRBJ2-7; 9 bases match TRBD2. Losses at the gene ends were 5 bases for V and 6 bases for J; bases not matched to a gene: 8. Looked up from germline, CDR1 is MDHEN and CDR2 is SYDVKM. The CDR3 length is 14 residues. The CDR3 nucleotides are TGTGCCAGCAGTATCAGCGGGAGGCTGCTCGAGCAGTACTTC. Protein product: CASSISGRLLEQYF.

The chain uses TRBV19 and TRBJ1-2, with TRBD1 identical over 9 bases. Germline CDR1 is LNHDA and CDR2 is SQIVND (reference sequence). This CDR3 is 18 amino acids long. J gave up 5 bases and V 7 bases, and 20 bases lay outside the gene matches. The CDR3 DNA follows: TGTGCCAGTACCTCCGGAGTCCGGACAGGGGCTCTCGTTTATGGCTACACCTTC. Its translation is CASTSGVRTGALVYGYTF.

In its sample, this clonotype was seen many times. This chain uses TRBV12-3 or TRBV12-4 with TRBJ2-3; D might be TRBD2 (5 bases). This CDR3 has 15 amino acids. V lost 0 bases, J lost 0 bases, and 7 bases lay in between. The CDR3 coding sequence is TGTGCCAGCAGTTTAGCAGCGGATAGCACAGATACGCAGTATTTT. The encoded protein is CASSLAADSTDTQYF.

This clonotype showed up many times. The chain recombines TRBV5-1 with TRBJ2-3, with D tentatively TRBD2 (5 bases). Trimming stripped 2 bases from V and 2 bases from J, with 18 bases between. Germline V gene sequence: CDR1 SGHRS, CDR2 YFSETQ. CDR3 length equals 17 residues. The CDR3 bases are TGCGCCAGCAGCTTCGAGGGTGTGAACCTCTACACAGATACGCAGTATTTT. Its protein is CASSFEGVNLYTDTQYF. Looking up the rest from reference TRBV5-1 and TRBJ2-3 gives the full variable domain: KAGVTQTPRYLIKTRGQQVTLSCSPISGHRSVSWYQQTPGQGLQFLFEYFSETQRNKGNFPGRFSGRQFSNSRSEMNVSTLELGDSALYLCASSFEGVNLYTDTQYFGPGTRLTVL.

This clonotype was recorded many times. The CDR3 bases are TGCAGTGCTCAAGGACTAAAAAGGACAGATACGCAGTATTTT. As protein: CSAQGLKRTDTQYF. V and J are TRBV20-1 and TRBJ2-3; maybe TRBD2 (6 bases). Germline V gene sequence: CDR1 DFQATT, CDR2 SNEGSKA (reference sequence). V lost 5 bases and J lost 3, with 15 bases in between. CDR3 size: 14 residues.

This chain uses TRBV15 with TRBJ2-1; 9 nucleotides align to TRBD2. The CDR3 is 16 residues long. Germline trimming cut 1 base from V and 7 bases from J; bases unmatched to any gene: 8. Germline loops: CDR1 LNHNV, CDR2 YYDKDF (reference sequence). Written as DNA, the CDR3 is TGTGCCACCAGCAGAGGTCCTAGCGGGACGGGAAATGAGCAGTTCTTC. Translated: CATSRGPSGTGNEQFF.

This clonotype was picked up many times. The chain recombines TRBV28 with TRBJ2-7; 8 bases line up with TRBD2. In germline, CDR1 is MDHEN, CDR2 SYDVKM. V was clipped by 2 bases and J by 3 bases; unmatched bases: 6. The CDR3 is 15 residues long. For the CDR3, the DNA is TGTGCCAGCAGTTTAGCGGTAGCGGGATACTACGAGCAGTACTTC. It codes for CASSLAVAGYYEQYF. Looking up the rest from reference TRBV28 and TRBJ2-7 gives the full variable domain: DVKVTQSSRYLVKRTGEKVFLECVQDMDHENMFWYRQDPGLGLRLIYFSYDVKMKEKGDIPEGYSVSREKKERFSLILESASTNQTSMYLCASSLAVAGYYEQYFGPGTRLTVT.

Ten or more counts support this clonotype. This rearrangement joins TRBV5-1 to TRBJ2-7; TRBD1 agrees at 8 bases. The junction had 11 bases not matched to a gene; V was cut back by 4 bases and J by 8 bases. The germline V gene encodes CDR1 SGHRS and CDR2 YFSETQ. The CDR3 is 14 amino acids. The CDR3 is CASSPNEQGGKQYF. CDR3 nucleotide sequence: TGCGCCAGCAGCCCGAACGAACAGGGGGGCAAGCAGTACTTC.

This clonotype was picked up many times. This rearrangement joins TRBV29-1 to TRBJ2-7; 8 positions agree with TRBD2. J gave up 5 bases and V 5 bases, and 23 bases lay outside the gene matches. The CDR3 length is 18 residues. Germline V gene sequence: CDR1 SQVTM, CDR2 ANQGSEA. Here the CDR3 reads CSVPERGTPGTRGDEQYF. The DNA for the CDR3 is TGCAGCGTTCCGGAGAGGGGGACCCCCGGGACTAGAGGGGACGAGCAGTACTTC.

This clonotype appeared a few times. This chain connects TRBV28 to TRBJ2-7, with no clear D. This CDR3 comprises 15 residues. Germline V gene data show CDR1 as MDHEN and CDR2 as SYDVKM. V lost 5 bases to trimming and J lost 1 base, with 15 bases between them. CDR3 in amino acids: CASSPGSPISYEQYF. In DNA, the CDR3 is TGTGCCAGCAGTCCCGGTAGCCCTATATCCTACGAGCAGTACTTC.